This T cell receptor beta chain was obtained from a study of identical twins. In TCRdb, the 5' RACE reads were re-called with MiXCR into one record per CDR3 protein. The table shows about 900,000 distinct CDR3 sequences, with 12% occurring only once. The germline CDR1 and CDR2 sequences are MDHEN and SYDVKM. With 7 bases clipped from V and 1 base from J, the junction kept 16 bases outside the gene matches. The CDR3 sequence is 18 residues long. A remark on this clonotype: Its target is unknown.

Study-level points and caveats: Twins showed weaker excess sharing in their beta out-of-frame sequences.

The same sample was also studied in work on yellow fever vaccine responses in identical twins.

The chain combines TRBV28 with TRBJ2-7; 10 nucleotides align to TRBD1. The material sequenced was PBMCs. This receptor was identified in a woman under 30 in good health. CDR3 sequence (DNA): TGTGCCAGCACCTCACCGAGGACAGGGGGTTTTAGATCCTACGAGCAGTACGTC. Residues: CASTSPRTGGFRSYEQYV.